Below are 16 T cell receptor beta chains sequenced from a single sample in a study of T cells in Graves' hyperthyroidism and ophthalmopathy. Amplification of TCR beta CDR3 regions used RNA as the template. Researchers ran a first-round RT-PCR on the TCR CDR3 using the HTBI primer set. TCRdb used MiXCR to reprocess the multiplex PCR reads, holding one entry per CDR3 protein. The repertoire holds over 250,000 distinct CDR3 sequences, with less than 30% as singletons. The sequenced sample was blood. All receptors derive from a man between 35 and 55 years old with Graves' hyperthyroidism that later progressed to Graves' ophthalmopathy.

This clonotype was recorded at least ten times. At one boundary the junction diverges from the germline segment, which might be a read error. This chain links TRBV28 with TRBJ2-5; D is undetermined. This CDR3 contains 13 residues. Per the germline V gene, CDR1 is MDHEN and CDR2 is SYDVKM. The DNA of the CDR3 is TGTACCAGCAGTTTACCGGGTAGGGAGACCCAGTACTTC. It specifies CTSSLPGRETQYF.

This clonotype came up many times. This CDR3 is CASSYGDRGNPYEQYF. CDR3 in DNA: TGTGCCAGCAGTTACGGGGACAGGGGAAACCCCTACGAGCAGTACTTC. V usage is TRBV6-2 or TRBV6-3 and J usage is TRBJ2-7; 10 positions agree with TRBD1. V gave up 2 bases and J gave up 2 bases; unmatched junction bases: 6. The germline V gene has CDR1 MNHEY and CDR2 SVGEGT. CDR3 size: 16 residues.

This clonotype was seen repeatedly, ten times or more. This chain links TRBV5-1 with TRBJ2-5, with D maybe TRBD1 (6 bases). The CDR3 has 15 amino acids. In germline, CDR1 is SGHRS, CDR2 YFSETQ. Deletions cut 5 bases from V and 5 bases from J, with 19 bases between. The CDR3 bases are TGCGCCAGCAGTCCAAGAGGGGGATTGATGGAGACCCAGTACTTC. It translates to CASSPRGGLMETQYF. The full variable domain, with the rest looked up from reference TRBV5-1 and TRBJ2-5, is KAGVTQTPRYLIKTRGQQVTLSCSPISGHRSVSWYQQTPGQGLQFLFEYFSETQRNKGNFPGRFSGRQFSNSRSEMNVSTLELGDSALYLCASSPRGGLMETQYFGPGTRLLVL.

The chain joins TRBV24-1 to TRBJ2-2; no firm D call. V was shortened by 4 bases and J by 1 base, with 12 bases between the two germline ends. CDR1 and CDR2 from the germline V gene are KGHDR and SFDVKD. The CDR3 contains 16 residues. The CDR3 DNA sequence: TGTGCCACCAGTGAGTGGGAAGTCCGGAACACCGGGGAGCTGTTTTTT. Translated: CATSEWEVRNTGELFF.

J is TRBJ1-1 and V is TRBV6-5, with D unresolved. From germline, CDR1 is MNHEY and CDR2 SVGAGI. CDR3 size: 14 residues. Trimming cost V 1 base and J 0 bases, with 6 bases left between them. CDR3 coding DNA: TGTGCCAGCAGTTACTTCGGGATGAACACTGAAGCTTTCTTT. The encoded protein is CASSYFGMNTEAFF.

In this sample, this clonotype turned up many times. This rearrangement joins TRBV7-6 to TRBJ2-2; 9 bases align to TRBD1. The V and J ends lost 3 bases and 4 bases, in that order; junction bases with no gene match: 9. The CDR3 extends over 17 amino acids. In germline, CDR1 is SGHVS, CDR2 FNYEAQ. The CDR3 sequence is CASSFSGTGFITGELFF. The CDR3 nucleotides read TGTGCCAGCAGCTTCTCCGGGACAGGGTTTATCACCGGGGAGCTGTTTTTT. Full variable domain (outside the CDR3, taken from reference TRBV7-6 and TRBJ2-2): GAGVSQSPRYKVTKRGQDVALRCDPISGHVSLYWYRQALGQGPEFLTYFNYEAQQDKSGLPNDRFSAERPEGSISTLTIQRTEQRDSAMYRCASSFSGTGFITGELFFGEGSRLTVL.

This chain joins TRBV6-2 or TRBV6-3 and TRBJ2-7; 7 nucleotides agree with TRBD2. The V gene end was trimmed by 2 bases and the J gene end by 7 bases; junction bases not matched to a gene: 11. There are 15 residues in the CDR3. Per the germline V gene, CDR1 is MNHEY and CDR2 is SVGEGT. DNA of the CDR3: TGTGCCAGCAGTTACCCTTCTAGCGGCAGGCGAGAGCAGTACTTC. This codes for CASSYPSSGRREQYF.

This chain joins TRBV20-1 and TRBJ2-5; D is unresolved. The ends were cut back, 0 bases at V and 0 bases at J, with 14 bases in the middle. The germline V gene encodes CDR1 DFQATT and CDR2 SNEGSKA (reference sequence). The CDR3 runs to 16 residues. CDR3 nucleotide sequence: TGCAGTGCTAGAGATCCGGCTTCTTCGTACCAAGAGACCCAGTACTTC. Its translation is CSARDPASSYQETQYF.

The chain employs TRBV9 and TRBJ2-7; 7 bases match TRBD1. The CDR3 has 15 residues. J gave up 2 bases and V 5 bases, and 10 bases lay outside the gene matches. Germline V gives CDR1 SGDLS, CDR2 YYNGEE. The CDR3 DNA sequence: TGTGCCAGCAGTACCACCGGGACAGACCCCTACGAGCAGTACTTC. The encoded protein is CASSTTGTDPYEQYF.

This clonotype showed up many times. The CDR3 protein is CATGVRDRNTGELFF. CDR3 nucleotides: TGTGCCACTGGGGTCCGGGACAGGAACACCGGGGAGCTGTTTTTT. The V call is TRBV24-1, the J call TRBJ2-2; 7 nucleotides line up with TRBD1. Looked up from germline, CDR1 is KGHDR and CDR2 is SFDVKD. The CDR3 is made up of 15 amino acids. The V and J ends lost 10 bases and 1 base, in that order; junction bases with no gene match: 8.

This clonotype was counted at least ten times. The V gene is TRBV6-6, the J gene TRBJ1-1; tentative D call: TRBD1 (6 bases). CDR3 length equals 13 residues. Germline V gene data show CDR1 as MNHNY and CDR2 as SVGAGI (reference sequence). The V end was cut by 6 bases, the J end by 1 base, with 9 bases between. CDR3 sequence reads: CASRIQGNTEAFF. The CDR3 region has the DNA TGTGCCAGCAGGATACAGGGGAACACTGAAGCTTTCTTT.

This clonotype was found many times. The chain employs TRBV27 and TRBJ2-5, with D perhaps matching TRBD1 (6 bases). This CDR3 has 15 residues. Germline values: CDR1 MNHEY, CDR2 SMNVEV (reference sequence). V was trimmed by 2 bases and J by 0 bases, leaving 10 bases between them. The CDR3 DNA reads as TGTGCCAGCAGTTTAGTTCCAGGGGACCAAGAGACCCAGTACTTC. The encoded protein is CASSLVPGDQETQYF.

This rearrangement joins TRBV6-1 to TRBJ1-2; perhaps TRBD1 as D (5 bases). V lost 5 bases and J lost 6, with 22 bases in between. CDR3 size: 16 residues. Germline CDR1 MNHNS, CDR2 SASEGT. The CDR3 region is CASSRDRDRISDGYTF. CDR3 nucleotide sequence: TGTGCCAGCAGTAGGGACCGGGACCGAATATCGGATGGCTACACCTTC.

The J gene is TRBJ2-2, the V gene TRBV19, with D tentatively TRBD2 (6 bases). The germline CDR1 and CDR2 sequences are LNHDA and SQIVND (reference sequence). CDR3 size: 15 residues. The V end lost 5 bases, the J end lost 8 bases, and 18 bases lay between the germline ends. The CDR3 loop is CASSVRLVALGELFF. The CDR3 DNA reads TGTGCCAGTAGTGTGCGACTAGTAGCTCTGGGGGAGCTGTTTTTT.

The J gene is TRBJ1-1, the V gene TRBV6-5; 9 nucleotides align to TRBD1. V dropped 0 bases and J dropped 6; count of bases not matched to a gene: 2. CDR1 MNHEY and CDR2 SVGAGI come from the germline V gene. This CDR3 is built from 14 residues. The CDR3 sequence is CASSYSNRGPEAFF. CDR3 coding DNA: TGTGCCAGCAGTTACTCGAACAGGGGGCCTGAAGCTTTCTTT.

This clonotype was seen at least ten times. The CDR3 DNA reads TGTGCAACTCGGCAGGGGAACACCGGGGAGCTGTTTTTT. Protein product: CATRQGNTGELFF. The chain is built from TRBV27 and TRBJ2-2; tentative D call: TRBD1 (5 bases). The CDR3 has 13 residues. Germline V gene sequence: CDR1 MNHEY, CDR2 SMNVEV (reference sequence).